This TCR beta chain stems from a study of chemoradiotherapy in HPV16-positive cancers. TCRdb's copy holds only in-frame clones and misses some; the assay was immunoSEQ multiplex PCR. The sample holds some 24,000 clones, around 94% seen once. Germline V gives CDR1 MNHEY, CDR2 SMNVEV (reference sequence). The CDR3 consists of 14 residues. V dropped 6 bases and J dropped 8 bases, with 16 bases sitting between them. The chain uses TRBV27 and TRBJ1-4; D remains unclear. This clonotype originated in a human donor with HPV-associated anogenital cancer. This specimen was taken from a patient who underwent chemoradiotherapy. CDR3 protein: CASSFLGPLEKLFF. The CDR3 DNA reads TGTGCCAGCAGCTTCCTGGGCCCCCTCGAAAAACTGTTTTTT.